Presented here are 20 T cell receptor beta chains from one specimen sequenced in a study of T-cell reconstitution after alpha-beta-depleted transplantation in children. Molecular barcoding with unique molecular identifiers was used for the TCRbeta library. TCRdb redid the calling of the PCR reads with MiXCR, one entry per CDR3 protein. The top ten clones hold less than 4% of a sample with some 500,000 distinct CDR3 sequences, about 17% of them seen once. The input for sequencing was PBMCs from the stem cell graft donor, taken from the stem cell graft. Source of these receptors: a human donor who donated a stem cell graft to a child with acute lymphoblastic leukemia.

A few counts support this clonotype. The chain recombines TRBV7-9 with TRBJ2-1, with D perhaps matching TRBD1 (5 bases). The germline V and J ends were trimmed by 5 bases and 2 bases, with 16 bases remaining between them. The length of the CDR3 is 16 residues. Germline lookup yields CDR1 SEHNR and CDR2 FQNEAQ (reference sequence). Here the CDR3 reads CASSQKGQGAYNEQFF. In DNA, the CDR3 is TGTGCCAGCAGCCAAAAGGGGCAGGGTGCCTACAATGAGCAGTTCTTC.

This chain joins TRBV20-1 and TRBJ2-5, with D uncertain. Germline CDR1 and CDR2: DFQATT and SNEGSKA (reference sequence). The CDR3 has 15 residues. V was clipped by 4 bases and J by 4 bases, with 19 bases between them. The CDR3 region is CSATAPFVGRETQYF. In DNA form, the CDR3 reads TGCAGTGCTACCGCCCCGTTTGTAGGTAGAGAGACCCAGTACTTC.

This clonotype was seen a handful of times. CDR3 nucleotides: TGTGCCAGCAGTTTCGGTACTAGCGGGAGGTTAGTATACGAGCAGTACTTC. It is translated as CASSFGTSGRLVYEQYF. The chain combines TRBV27 with TRBJ2-7, with 12 nucleotides matching TRBD2. This CDR3 contains 17 residues. Germline V gene data show CDR1 as MNHEY and CDR2 as SMNVEV (reference sequence). The J segment lost 4 bases and the V segment lost 3 bases, leaving 10 bases of the junction unmatched.

In this sample, this clonotype turned up a few times. This sequence joins TRBV14 and TRBJ2-5, with D unclear. V lost 1 base and J lost 3, with 12 bases in between. CDR1 is SGHDN, CDR2 FVKESK, per germline. The CDR3 contains 15 residues. The CDR3 DNA follows: TGTGCCAGCAGCCAAGCGGCTAGGTGGGAAGAGACCCAGTACTTC. This gives the protein CASSQAARWEETQYF. Based on the CDR3 plus reference TRBV14 and TRBJ2-5, the full variable domain is EAGVTQFPSHSVIEKGQTVTLRCDPISGHDNLYWYRRVMGKEIKFLLHFVKESKQDESGMPNNRFLAERTGGTYSTLKVQPAELEDSGVYFCASSQAARWEETQYFGPGTRLLVL.

CDR3 sequence: CSARDRTRGPEYTQYF. The CDR3 DNA reads as TGCAGTGCTAGAGACCGGACTAGAGGCCCCGAATATACGCAGTATTTT. The chain recombines TRBV20-1 with TRBJ2-3; 7 bases agree with TRBD2. V shed 0 bases and J 7 bases; nucleotides not matched to a gene: 13. Germline values: CDR1 DFQATT, CDR2 SNEGSKA (reference sequence). This CDR3 spans 16 amino acids.

The V gene is TRBV24-1, the J gene TRBJ2-2; D might be TRBD2 (5 bases). This CDR3 has 13 amino acids. Between the trimmed V and J ends, which lost 9 bases and 2 bases, there was a span of 9 bases. The germline gives CDR1 KGHDR, CDR2 SFDVKD. The CDR3 sequence is CATGGQNTGELFF. As DNA, the CDR3 is TGTGCCACCGGCGGGCAAAACACCGGGGAGCTGTTTTTT.

The chain combines TRBV12-3 or TRBV12-4 with TRBJ2-1; 8 nucleotides line up with TRBD2. There are 15 residues in the CDR3. Losses at the gene ends were 3 bases for V and 8 bases for J; bases not matched to a gene: 9. The CDR3 here is CASSLGRSGSYEQFF. The CDR3 DNA sequence: TGTGCCAGCAGTTTGGGACGGAGCGGGAGCTATGAGCAGTTCTTC.

This chain's CDR3 is CASSLLGGTSNEQFF. In DNA form, the CDR3 reads TGCGCCAGCAGCTTGCTCGGCGGGACCAGCAATGAGCAGTTCTTC. The gene calls are TRBV5-1 and TRBJ2-1; maybe TRBD2 (6 bases). The germline gives CDR1 SGHRS, CDR2 YFSETQ. Trimming took off 1 base at V and 6 bases at J, with 14 bases between the two ends. This CDR3 spans 15 amino acids. The full variable domain, in which reference TRBV5-1 and TRBJ2-1 provide the parts outside the CDR3, is KAGVTQTPRYLIKTRGQQVTLSCSPISGHRSVSWYQQTPGQGLQFLFEYFSETQRNKGNFPGRFSGRQFSNSRSEMNVSTLELGDSALYLCASSLLGGTSNEQFFGPGTRLTVL.

The chain employs TRBV7-9 and TRBJ1-1; tentatively, D is TRBD1 (5 bases). Germline loops: CDR1 SEHNR, CDR2 FQNEAQ (reference sequence). The CDR3 runs 16 residues. Trimming took 3 bases from V and 0 from J, leaving 14 bases between them. The CDR3 sequence: CASSFPDRQMNTEAFF. The CDR3 DNA sequence: TGTGCCAGCAGCTTTCCCGACAGACAGATGAACACTGAAGCTTTCTTT.

V is TRBV7-2 and J is TRBJ2-5; 9 nucleotides align to TRBD1. The CDR3 has 16 residues. Germline V gives CDR1 SGHTA, CDR2 FQGNSA. V dropped 3 bases and J dropped 4; count of bases not matched to a gene: 9. The DNA of the CDR3 is TGTGCCAGCAGCTTCAGTCGCCCGGGACAGGGAGAGACCCAGTACTTC. Protein: CASSFSRPGQGETQYF.

J is TRBJ1-2 and V is TRBV20-1; 9 positions agree with TRBD1. Losses at the gene ends were 1 base for V and 4 bases for J; bases not matched to a gene: 13. Looked up from germline, CDR1 is DFQATT and CDR2 is SNEGSKA (reference sequence). CDR3 length equals 17 residues. The CDR3 is CSARALPDRGSFYGYTF. The CDR3 nucleotides are TGCAGTGCTAGAGCCCTACCGGACAGGGGATCCTTCTATGGCTACACCTTC.

There are a few counts of this clonotype. J is TRBJ1-1 and V is TRBV5-1; 9 nucleotides agree with TRBD1. The CDR3 runs 15 residues. After removal of 3 bases from V and 1 base from J, the junction contained 4 bases not matched to a gene. Per the germline V gene, CDR1 is SGHRS and CDR2 is YFSETQ. The DNA for the CDR3 is TGCGCCAGCAGCTCCTGGACAGGGGCGAACACTGAAGCTTTCTTT. Its protein product is CASSSWTGANTEAFF.

V gene TRBV11-2 combines with J gene TRBJ2-2, with TRBD1 matching 8 bases. The V segment lost 0 bases and the J segment 8 bases; nucleotides outside the gene matches: 8. Germline-derived CDR1 and CDR2 are SGHAT and FQNNGV. The CDR3 runs 16 residues. CDR3 residues: CASSLDVGQAAGELFF. DNA of the CDR3: TGTGCCAGCAGCTTAGACGTGGGACAGGCGGCTGGGGAGCTGTTTTTT.

A few counts support this clonotype. The V gene is TRBV7-9, the J gene TRBJ2-1, with unresolved D. Germline lookup yields CDR1 SEHNR and CDR2 FQNEAQ (reference sequence). The CDR3 consists of 13 residues. V gave up 4 bases and J gave up 4 bases, with 8 bases separating them. CDR3 DNA: TGTGCCAGCAGCTCCGTGGGGTACAATGAGCAGTTCTTC. Its protein product is CASSSVGYNEQFF.

This clonotype occurred a few times. The V call is TRBV20-1, the J call TRBJ2-7, with D unclear. Germline V CDR1 and CDR2: DFQATT, SNEGSKA (reference sequence). The V end lost 3 bases, the J end lost 3 bases, and 12 bases lay between the germline ends. The CDR3 extends over 13 amino acids. The DNA of the CDR3 is TGCAGTGCTAGGTCGAGCGTGGGCTACGAGCAGTACTTC. Residues: CSARSSVGYEQYF.

This clonotype has more than one count but fewer than ten. Germline is not matched at one junction end, which may reflect a read error. The chain joins TRBV12-3 or TRBV12-4 to TRBJ2-1; 8 bases map to TRBD2. This CDR3 comprises 16 residues. The CDR3 DNA reads TGTGCCAGCAGCTCAGGACTGGGACTAGGGGACGAGGGACTGCTCTTC. It translates to CASSSGLGLGDEGLLF.

The V and J genes are TRBV24-1 and TRBJ1-2; 9 nucleotides agree with TRBD1. There are 14 residues in the CDR3. With 4 bases clipped from V and 8 bases from J, the junction kept 7 bases outside the gene matches. Germline V CDR1 and CDR2: KGHDR, SFDVKD. The CDR3 reads CATSDPDRGTGYTF. The CDR3 DNA follows: TGTGCCACCAGTGACCCTGACAGGGGGACGGGCTACACCTTC.

J is TRBJ1-1 and V is TRBV7-9, with D maybe TRBD1 (5 bases). There are 10 residues in the CDR3. Germline V lookup: CDR1 SEHNR, CDR2 FQNEAQ (reference sequence). The CDR3 nucleotides read TGTGGCGGGGGGGGCACTGAAGCTTTCTTT. Residues: CGGGGTEAFF.

This clonotype was counted a few times. The chain is built from TRBV14 and TRBJ2-5; 7 bases agree with TRBD2. Germline CDR1 SGHDN, CDR2 FVKESK. The junction had 18 bases not matched to a gene; V was cut back by 3 bases and J by 2 bases. The CDR3 length is 19 residues. The CDR3 protein is CASSHYPSKKRGLQETQYF. Here the CDR3 DNA reads TGTGCCAGCAGCCATTATCCCTCGAAGAAGAGGGGACTACAAGAGACCCAGTACTTC.

In its sample, this clonotype was seen a few times. The chain recombines TRBV12-3 or TRBV12-4 with TRBJ2-7, with no clear D. This CDR3 comprises 13 residues. Trimming stripped 4 bases from V and 0 bases from J, with 7 bases between. The CDR3 region has the DNA TGTGCCAGCAGTTCGACTCCCTCCTACGAGCAGTACTTC. Translating it yields CASSSTPSYEQYF.